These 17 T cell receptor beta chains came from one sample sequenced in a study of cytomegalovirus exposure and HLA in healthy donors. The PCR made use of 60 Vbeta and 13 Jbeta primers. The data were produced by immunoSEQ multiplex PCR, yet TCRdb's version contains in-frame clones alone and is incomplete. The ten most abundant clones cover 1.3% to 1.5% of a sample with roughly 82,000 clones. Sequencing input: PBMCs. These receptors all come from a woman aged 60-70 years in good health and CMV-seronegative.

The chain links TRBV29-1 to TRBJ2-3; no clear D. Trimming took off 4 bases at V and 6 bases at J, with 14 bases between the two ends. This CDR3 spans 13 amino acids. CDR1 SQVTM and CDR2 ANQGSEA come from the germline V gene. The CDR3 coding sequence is TGCAGCGTTGCTACTAAATTGCCGGATACGCAGTATTTT. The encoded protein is CSVATKLPDTQYF.

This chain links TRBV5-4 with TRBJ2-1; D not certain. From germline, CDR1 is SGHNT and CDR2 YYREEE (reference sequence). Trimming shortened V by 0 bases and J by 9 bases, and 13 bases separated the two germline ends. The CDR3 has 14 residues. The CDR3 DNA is TGTGCCAGCAGCTTGGACCAAAATCCGGGTGAGCAGTTCTTC. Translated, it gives CASSLDQNPGEQFF. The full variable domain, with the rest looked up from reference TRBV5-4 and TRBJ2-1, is ETGVTQSPTHLIKTRGQQVTLRCSSQSGHNTVSWYQQALGQGPQFIFQYYREEENGRGNFPPRFSGLQFPNYSSELNVNALELDDSALYLCASSLDQNPGEQFFGPGTRLTVL.

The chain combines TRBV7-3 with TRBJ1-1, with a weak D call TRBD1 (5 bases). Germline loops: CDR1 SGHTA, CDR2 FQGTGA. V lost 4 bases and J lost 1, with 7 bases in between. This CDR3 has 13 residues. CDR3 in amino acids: CASSSGQNTEAFF. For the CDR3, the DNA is TGTGCCAGCAGCTCTGGACAGAACACTGAAGCTTTCTTT.

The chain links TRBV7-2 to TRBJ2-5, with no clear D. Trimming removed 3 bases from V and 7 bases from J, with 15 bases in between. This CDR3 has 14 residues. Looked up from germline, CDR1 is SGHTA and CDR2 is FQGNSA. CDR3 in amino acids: CASSFATSRGTQYF. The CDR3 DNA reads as TGTGCCAGCAGCTTTGCGACGAGCCGAGGGACCCAGTACTTC.

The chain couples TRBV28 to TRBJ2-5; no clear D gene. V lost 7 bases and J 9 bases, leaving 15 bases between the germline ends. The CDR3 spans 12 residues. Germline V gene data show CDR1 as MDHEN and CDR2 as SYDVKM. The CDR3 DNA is TGTGCCAGCAACTCCCCAAAATTCCCCCAGTACTTC. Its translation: CASNSPKFPQYF. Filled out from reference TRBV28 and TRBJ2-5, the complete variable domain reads DVKVTQSSRYLVKRTGEKVFLECVQDMDHENMFWYRQDPGLGLRLIYFSYDVKMKEKGDIPEGYSVSREKKERFSLILESASTNQTSMYLCASNSPKFPQYFGPGTRLLVL.

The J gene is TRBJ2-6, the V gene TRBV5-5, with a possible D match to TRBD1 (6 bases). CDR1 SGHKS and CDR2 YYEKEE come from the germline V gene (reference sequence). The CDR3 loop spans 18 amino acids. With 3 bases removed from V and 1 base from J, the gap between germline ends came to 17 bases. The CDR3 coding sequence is TGTGCCAGCAGCTCCAGGGGTCGGATACTGTCTGGGGCCAACGTCCTGACTTTC. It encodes CASSSRGRILSGANVLTF.

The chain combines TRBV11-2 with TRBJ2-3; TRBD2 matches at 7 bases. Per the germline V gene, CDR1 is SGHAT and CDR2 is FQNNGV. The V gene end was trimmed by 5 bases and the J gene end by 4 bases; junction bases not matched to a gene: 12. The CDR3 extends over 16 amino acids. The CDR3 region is CASSPYGPSGADTQYF. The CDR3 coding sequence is TGTGCCAGCAGCCCCTATGGGCCTAGCGGAGCAGATACGCAGTATTTT.

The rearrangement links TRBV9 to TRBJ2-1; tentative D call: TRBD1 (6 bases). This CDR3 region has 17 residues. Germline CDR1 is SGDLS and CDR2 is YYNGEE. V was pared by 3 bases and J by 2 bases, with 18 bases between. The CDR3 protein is CASSASRTGSPYNEQFF. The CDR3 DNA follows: TGTGCCAGCAGCGCCTCACGAACAGGGTCCCCCTACAATGAGCAGTTCTTC.

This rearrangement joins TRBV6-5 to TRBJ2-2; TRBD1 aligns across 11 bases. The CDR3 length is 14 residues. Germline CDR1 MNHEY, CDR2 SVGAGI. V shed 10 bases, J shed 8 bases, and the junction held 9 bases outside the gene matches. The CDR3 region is CATQGQGAYGELFF. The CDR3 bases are TGTGCCACCCAAGGACAGGGGGCGTATGGGGAGCTGTTTTTT.

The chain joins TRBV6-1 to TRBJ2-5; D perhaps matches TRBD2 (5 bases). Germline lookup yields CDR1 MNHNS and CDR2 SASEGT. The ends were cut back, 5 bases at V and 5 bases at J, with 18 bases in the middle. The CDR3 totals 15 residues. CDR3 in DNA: TGTGCCAGCAGTCGGGCCGAACGGGAAGGTGAGACCCAGTACTTC. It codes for CASSRAEREGETQYF.

The CDR3 DNA reads as TGTGCCAGCAGCTTACTAGGCGGGGAGCTGTTTTTT. Amino acids: CASSLLGGELFF. The chain combines TRBV7-3 with TRBJ2-2; D ambiguous. CDR1 SGHTA and CDR2 FQGTGA come from the germline V gene. The CDR3 is 12 amino acids. The germline V and J ends were trimmed by 2 bases and 7 bases, with 5 bases remaining between them. The full variable domain, completed using reference TRBV7-3 and TRBJ2-2, is GAGVSQTPSNKVTEKGKYVELRCDPISGHTALYWYRQSLGQGPEFLIYFQGTGAADDSGLPNDRFFAVRPEGSVSTLKIQRTERGDSAVYLCASSLLGGELFFGEGSRLTVL.

The CDR3 is CASSIFGGRSTDTQYF. CDR3 in DNA: TGTGCCAGTAGTATATTCGGCGGGAGGTCAACAGATACGCAGTATTTT. The rearrangement uses TRBV19 and TRBJ2-3; TRBD2 matches 8 bases. The CDR3 runs 16 residues. Trimming took 2 bases from V and 3 from J; bases not matched to a gene: 7. Per the germline V gene, CDR1 is LNHDA and CDR2 is SQIVND (reference sequence). The full variable domain, completed using reference TRBV19 and TRBJ2-3, is DGGITQSPKYLFRKEGQNVTLSCEQNLNHDAMYWYRQDPGQGLRLIYYSQIVNDFQKGDIAEGYSVSREKKESFPLTVTSAQKNPTAFYLCASSIFGGRSTDTQYFGPGTRLTVL.

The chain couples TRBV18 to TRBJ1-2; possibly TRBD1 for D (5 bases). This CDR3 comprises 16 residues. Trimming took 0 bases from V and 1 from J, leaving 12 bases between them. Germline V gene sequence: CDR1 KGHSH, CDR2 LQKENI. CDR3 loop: CASSPPNPGNNYGYTF. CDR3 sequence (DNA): TGTGCCAGCTCACCACCGAACCCAGGGAATAACTATGGCTACACCTTC.

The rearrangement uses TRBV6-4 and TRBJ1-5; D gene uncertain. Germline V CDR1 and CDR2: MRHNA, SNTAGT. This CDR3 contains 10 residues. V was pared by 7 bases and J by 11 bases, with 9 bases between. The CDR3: CASIGETQHF. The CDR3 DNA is TGTGCCAGCATCGGGGAGACCCAGCATTTT.

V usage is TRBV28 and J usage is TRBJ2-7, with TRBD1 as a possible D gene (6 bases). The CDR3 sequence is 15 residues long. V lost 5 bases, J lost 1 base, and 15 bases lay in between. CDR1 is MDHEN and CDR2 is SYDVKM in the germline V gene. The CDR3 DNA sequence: TGTGCCAGCAGTCCCACCCGACAGGATTCCTACGAGCAGTACTTC. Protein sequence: CASSPTRQDSYEQYF.

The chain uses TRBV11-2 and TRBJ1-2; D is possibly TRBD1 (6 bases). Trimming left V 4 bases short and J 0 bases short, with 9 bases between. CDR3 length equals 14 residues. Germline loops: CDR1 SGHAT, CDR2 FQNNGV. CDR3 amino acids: CASSSRGANYGYTF. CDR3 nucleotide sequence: TGTGCCAGCAGCTCCAGGGGTGCTAACTATGGCTACACCTTC. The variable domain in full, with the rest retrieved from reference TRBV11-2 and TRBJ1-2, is EAGVAQSPRYKIIEKRQSVAFWCNPISGHATLYWYQQILGQGPKLLIQFQNNGVVDDSQLPKDRFSAERLKGVDSTLKIQPAKLEDSAVYLCASSSRGANYGYTFGSGTRLTVV.

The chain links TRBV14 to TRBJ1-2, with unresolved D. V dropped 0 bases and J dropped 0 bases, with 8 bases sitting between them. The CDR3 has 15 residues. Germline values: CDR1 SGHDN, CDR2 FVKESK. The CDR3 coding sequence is TGTGCCAGCAGCCAAGACGCCCAGACTAACTATGGCTACACCTTC. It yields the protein CASSQDAQTNYGYTF.